The source of this TCR beta chain is a study of cytomegalovirus exposure and HLA in healthy donors. The V gene lost 3 bases and the J gene lost 7 bases, with 13 bases spanning the gap. In germline, CDR1 is SGHTS, CDR2 YDEGEE. This CDR3 spans 13 amino acids. Concerning this clone itself: Its antigen is still unknown.

Study outcomes and limitations: Being productive about 87% or about 30% of the time was typical of most TCR beta V segments in an earlier analysis.

When sampled, the donors appeared nominally healthy, though they likely had unrecorded immune exposures. Primers: 60 Vbeta forward and 13 Jbeta reverse. Here immunoSEQ multiplex PCR was the method, and the copy in TCRdb shows in-frame clones only, minus some. The sample has 150,000 to 200,000 clones; about four fifths are singletons. The rearrangement uses TRBV5-8 and TRBJ1-2, with D unclear. The source material was PBMCs. The sequence was obtained from a woman in her 30s in good health and CMV-seronegative. The DNA of the CDR3 is TGTGCCAGCAGCTCAGACTACGGACTTGGCTACACCTTC. Its protein product is CASSSDYGLGYTF.